Included here is one T cell receptor (beta chain) sequence, with context. Its antigen remains undetermined. Base qualities are not recorded, but no much larger clone differs from it by a single base. CDR1 is given as LGHNA and CDR2 as YNFKEQ, both from the germline V gene. The CDR3 spans 15 residues, from the cysteine through the phenylalanine. This entry keeps only the CDR3 DNA: 45 bases, framed from base 1. V sheds 3 bases and J sheds 3 bases, leaving 11 bases between their ends. This specimen comes from a study of long-term antiretroviral therapy in people with HIV (dated by TCRdb to 2021 to 2024). Background for the entire study: Collection of the earliest samples took place about a decade ahead of the 2015 WHO recommendation for immediate ART, at a time when ART was typically delayed until CD4 counts fell. About 35% of the 30 participants with HIV were female. Whether ART initiation and durable HIV suppression were associated with changes in peripheral blood TRB repertoire composition and diversity was tested in a retrospective serial study. Test extractions of a monoclonal T-cell line alongside a few dozen polyclonal samples showed no cross-contamination during QIAcube processing. A total of over 150 cryopreserved PBMC samples came from approximately 30 adults with confirmed HIV infection and were collected serially over a mean of about 6 years (range 1-12).

Sequencing of the TRB variable region was done with the immunoSEQ hsTCRB v3.0 assay at survey level resolution. The targeted TRB sequencing depth was about 40,000-50,000 T-cell genomes per sample. Pooled TRB libraries were sequenced on an Illumina MiSeq with a v3 150-cycle kit. In the source study's methods: Repertoire analysis was run in R within a reproducible Nextflow workflow that covered QC, data transformation and analysis. LymphoSeq2, an R package for AIRR-Seq data exploration, was used to implement custom analyses. A few samples that produced fewer than 5000 total TRB sequences were removed, so 200 or so HIV repertoires were analyzed. Among the approximately 190 retained HIV repertoires, about 57 were collected before ART initiation and 129 after ART initiation. Repertoires were downsampled to 5000 TRB nucleotide sequences, with summary statistics averaged over 100 downsampling iterations. The analysis kept only TRB sequences whose CDR3 regions were at least seven amino acids long. Diversity was measured with a Shannon entropy-derived clonality score and the Gini coefficient. In the repertoire networks, any two of the top 5000 CDR3 amino acid sequences were connected whenever the two sequences differed by an edit distance of one. For TRB CDR3 amino acid sequences, antigen specificity groups and MHC restriction were predicted with GLIPH2. Known CMV, EBV, HIV or tissue antigen associations were flagged by matching CDR3 amino acid sequences against VDJdb and McPAS-TCR. Pre-ART, post-ART and control groups were compared with Wilcoxon signed-rank tests and Holm-Bonferroni correction. Sourced from immuneACCESS, this table was stored by TCRdb with only in-frame sequences that have V and J called. A share of the clones is absent; for the studies checked, an unresolved V gene accounts for under half, and the remainder has no known explanation. That table is the source of V, J and clone size, and D and trimming were worked out from the DNA. Across this sample there are around 9,000 clones, with around 82% seen only once. Approximately 15% of the sample comes from the top ten.

Participants were included only if at least one PBMC sample before ART initiation and at least two post-ART samples were available. All participants with HIV were treated in the United States of America. Before DNA extraction, cryopreserved samples of about 1-10 million PBMC were thawed and washed. At the time of the earliest PBMC sample, participants with HIV were aged between about 20 and 55 years. Per participant, PBMC samples came from 1-4 timepoints prior to ART initiation and 2-8 timepoints following ART initiation, for a median of 7 samples. Serial HIV viral load, CD4+ T-cell count, ART history and demographic data were obtained for every participant. Genomic DNA was extracted from unsorted PBMC with a Qiagen kit on a QIAcube, with processing performed in batches of 12 samples. Beyond this particular receptor, the publication reports: At every time point, the repertoire was dominated by expanded TRB clones first identified before ART initiation, although this dominance fluctuated and, in many PLHIV, declined after ART. Inferences about post-ART repertoire changes are limited because no data were available on ART adherence, viral resistance or therapy changes. ART initiation was associated with a significant increase in TRB diversity, but diversity stayed significantly below transplant donor controls even after long-term ART. Because PBMC availability was limited, only the TCR beta chain was sequenced, with no alpha chain pairing. The samples span the years 2004 to 2017, and the ART regimens used at that time may not be as effective as current regimens. Because pre-ART samples had limited cell numbers, unsorted PBMC were profiled rather than sorted CD4+ and CD8+ T cells. Compared with controls, HIV repertoires had narrower CDR3 length ranges, and the network structure pointed to an antigen-experienced repertoire that shifted only slightly toward naive after ART.

The TCR originated in a man between 25 and 39 years old with HIV. The chain is made from TRBV4-2 and TRBJ2-2; confidence is insufficient to name the D gene. The specimen comprised unsorted PBMCs, sampled 0.4 years before starting antiretroviral therapy. The DNA is TGTGCCAGCAGCCATGCTTCAAGCGACACCGGGGAGCTGTTTTTT. The translation is CASSHASSDTGELFF.